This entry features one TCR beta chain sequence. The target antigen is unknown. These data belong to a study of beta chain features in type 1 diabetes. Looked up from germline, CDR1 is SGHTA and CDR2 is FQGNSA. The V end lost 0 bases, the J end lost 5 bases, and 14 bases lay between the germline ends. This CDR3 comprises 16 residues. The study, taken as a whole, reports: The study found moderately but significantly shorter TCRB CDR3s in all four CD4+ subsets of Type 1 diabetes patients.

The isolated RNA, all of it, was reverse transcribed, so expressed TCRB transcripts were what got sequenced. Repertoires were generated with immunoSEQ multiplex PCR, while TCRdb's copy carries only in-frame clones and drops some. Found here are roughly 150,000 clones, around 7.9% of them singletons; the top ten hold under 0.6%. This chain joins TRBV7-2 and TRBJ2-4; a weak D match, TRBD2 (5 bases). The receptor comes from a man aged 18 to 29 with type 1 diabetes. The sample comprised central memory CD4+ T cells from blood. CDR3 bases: TGTGCCAGCAGCTTAGCTAGCGAAAGGGTTCAAAACATTCAGTACTTC. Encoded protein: CASSLASERVQNIQYF.